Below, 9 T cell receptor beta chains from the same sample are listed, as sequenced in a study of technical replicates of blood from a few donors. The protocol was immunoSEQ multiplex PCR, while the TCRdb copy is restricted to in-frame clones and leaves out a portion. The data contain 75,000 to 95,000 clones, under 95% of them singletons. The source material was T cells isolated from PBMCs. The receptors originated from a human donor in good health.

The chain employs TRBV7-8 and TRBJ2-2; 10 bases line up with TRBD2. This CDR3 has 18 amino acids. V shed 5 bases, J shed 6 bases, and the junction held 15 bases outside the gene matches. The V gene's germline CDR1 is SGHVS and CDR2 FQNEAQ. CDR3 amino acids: CASSLLLAGGPQPGELFF. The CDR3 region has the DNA TGTGCCAGCAGCCTCCTCTTAGCGGGAGGCCCCCAACCCGGGGAGCTGTTTTTT.

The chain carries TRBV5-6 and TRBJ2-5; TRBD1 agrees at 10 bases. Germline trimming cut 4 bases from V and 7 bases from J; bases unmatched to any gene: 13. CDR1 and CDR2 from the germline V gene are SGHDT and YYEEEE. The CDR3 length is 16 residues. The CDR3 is CASSPGTGELGRTQYF. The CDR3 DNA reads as TGTGCCAGCAGCCCCGGGACAGGGGAGCTAGGGAGGACCCAGTACTTC.

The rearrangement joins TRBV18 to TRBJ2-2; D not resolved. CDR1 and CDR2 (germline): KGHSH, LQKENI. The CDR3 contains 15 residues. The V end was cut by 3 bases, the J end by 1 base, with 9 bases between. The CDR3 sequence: CASSPLAGNTGELFF. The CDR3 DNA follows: TGTGCCAGCTCACCGTTGGCAGGGAACACCGGGGAGCTGTTTTTT.

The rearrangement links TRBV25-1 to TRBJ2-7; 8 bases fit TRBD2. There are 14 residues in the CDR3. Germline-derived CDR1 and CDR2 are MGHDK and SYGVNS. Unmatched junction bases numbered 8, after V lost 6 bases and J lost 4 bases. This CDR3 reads CASRRPGLVYEQYF. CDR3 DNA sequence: TGTGCCAGCAGACGTCCGGGACTAGTGTACGAGCAGTACTTC.

CDR3 DNA: TGCGCCAGCAGCTTGGGACAAGCTCGGAACACCATATATTTT. Its protein is CASSLGQARNTIYF. The chain couples TRBV5-1 to TRBJ1-3; D not certain. V dropped 0 bases and J dropped 7 bases, with 11 bases sitting between them. Germline CDR1 is SGHRS and CDR2 is YFSETQ. The CDR3 has 14 residues.

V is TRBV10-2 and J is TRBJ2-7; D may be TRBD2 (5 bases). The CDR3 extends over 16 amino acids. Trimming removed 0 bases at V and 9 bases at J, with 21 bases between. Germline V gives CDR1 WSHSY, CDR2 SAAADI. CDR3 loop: CASSESGPQGIEGQYF. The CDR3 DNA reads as TGCGCCAGCAGTGAGTCAGGACCACAAGGGATAGAGGGGCAGTACTTC.

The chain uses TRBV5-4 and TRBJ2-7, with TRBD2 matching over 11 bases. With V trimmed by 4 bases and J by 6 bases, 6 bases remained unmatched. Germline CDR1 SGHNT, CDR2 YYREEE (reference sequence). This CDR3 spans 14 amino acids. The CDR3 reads CASSDSGRDSEQYF. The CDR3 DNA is TGTGCCAGCAGCGATAGCGGGAGGGACTCCGAGCAGTACTTC.

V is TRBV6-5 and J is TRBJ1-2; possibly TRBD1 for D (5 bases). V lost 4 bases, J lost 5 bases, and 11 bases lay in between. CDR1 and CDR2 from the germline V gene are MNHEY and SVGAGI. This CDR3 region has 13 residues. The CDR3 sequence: CASSSGVGYGYTF. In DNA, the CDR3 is TGTGCCAGCAGTTCGGGGGTAGGGTATGGCTACACCTTC.

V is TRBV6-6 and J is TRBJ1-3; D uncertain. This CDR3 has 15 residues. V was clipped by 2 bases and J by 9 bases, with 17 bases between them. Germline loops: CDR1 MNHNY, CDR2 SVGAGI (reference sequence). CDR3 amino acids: CASSYPGLEGSTIYF. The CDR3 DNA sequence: TGTGCCAGCAGTTACCCCGGGCTGGAGGGCAGCACCATATATTTT.